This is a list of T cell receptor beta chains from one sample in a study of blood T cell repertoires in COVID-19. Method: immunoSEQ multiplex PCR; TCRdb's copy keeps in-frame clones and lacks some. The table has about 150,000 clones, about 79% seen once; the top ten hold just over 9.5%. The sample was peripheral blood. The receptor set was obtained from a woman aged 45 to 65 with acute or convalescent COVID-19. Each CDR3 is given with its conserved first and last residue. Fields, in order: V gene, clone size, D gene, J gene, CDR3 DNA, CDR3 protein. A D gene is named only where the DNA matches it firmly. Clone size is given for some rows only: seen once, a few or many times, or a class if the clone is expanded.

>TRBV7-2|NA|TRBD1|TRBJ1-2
TGTGCCAGCAGCTTAGTTAGTGGGTCAGGGGGCAACTATGGCTACACCTTC
CASSLVSGSGGNYGYTF
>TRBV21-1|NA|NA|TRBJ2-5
TGTGCCAGCAGCAAAGGTCAGCGGGAGAGTCGGGAGACCCAGTACTTC
CASSKGQRESRETQYF
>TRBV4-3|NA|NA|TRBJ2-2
TGCGCCAGCAGCCAAGATTGGACTACCCACTTCCCCGGGGAGCTGTTTTTT
CASSQDWTTHFPGELFF
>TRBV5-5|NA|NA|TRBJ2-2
TGTGCCAGCAGCCCGGGGGTGATAGACGGGGAGCTGTTTTTT
CASSPGVIDGELFF
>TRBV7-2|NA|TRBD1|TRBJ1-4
TGTGCCAGCAGTTCCGGGACAGGGGCTGAAAAACTGTTTTTT
CASSSGTGAEKLFF
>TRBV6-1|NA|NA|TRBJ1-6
TGTGCCAGCAGTGAATCGGTTTCACCCCTCCACTTT
CASSESVSPLHF
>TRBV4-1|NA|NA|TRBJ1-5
TGCGCCAGCAGCCAACGGGAGGGGTTAAATCAGCCCCAGCATTTT
CASSQREGLNQPQHF
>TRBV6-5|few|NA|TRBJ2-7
TGTGCCAGCAGAAGCGGAGTCTACGAGCAGTACTTC
CASRSGVYEQYF
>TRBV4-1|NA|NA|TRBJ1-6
TGCGCCAGCAGCCAAGGGAAACAGGGAGCGGATTCACCCCTCCACTTT
CASSQGKQGADSPLHF
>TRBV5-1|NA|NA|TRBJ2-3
TGCGCCAGCAGCTCCCTATCCGGGATAGGCACAGATACGCAGTATTTT
CASSSLSGIGTDTQYF
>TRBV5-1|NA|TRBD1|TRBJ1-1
TGCGCCAGCAGTTCCCTAATACAGGGGACCACTGAAGCTTTCTTT
CASSSLIQGTTEAFF
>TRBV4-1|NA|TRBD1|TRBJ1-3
TGCGCCAGCAGCGCGGGACAGCTAAGCTCTGGAAACACCATATATTTT
CASSAGQLSSGNTIYF
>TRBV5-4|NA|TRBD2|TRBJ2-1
TGTGCCAGCAGCCCCATGCGGGGGGGCGATGAGCAGTTCTTC
CASSPMRGGDEQFF
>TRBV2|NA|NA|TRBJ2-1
TGTGCCAGCAGTGAGTCACCCAGGTTAGGCAATGAGCAGTTCTTC
CASSESPRLGNEQFF
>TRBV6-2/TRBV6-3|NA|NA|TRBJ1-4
TGTGCCAGCAGTTACTTCCCGGGATTTAATGAAAAACTGTTTTTT
CASSYFPGFNEKLFF
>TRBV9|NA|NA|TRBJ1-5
TGTGCCAGCAGCGTAGTAAGGATCGGGGGCAATCAGCCCCAGCATTTT
CASSVVRIGGNQPQHF
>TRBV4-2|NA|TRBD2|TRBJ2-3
TGTGCCAGCAGCCAAACTAGCGGGGGGGCCATAGATACGCAGTATTTT
CASSQTSGGAIDTQYF
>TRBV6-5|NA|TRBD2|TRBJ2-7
TGTGCCAGCATCCTCGCGGGAGATCTCTACGAGCAGTACTTC
CASILAGDLYEQYF
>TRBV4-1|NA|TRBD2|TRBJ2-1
TGCGCCAGCAGGCAGGGACTAGCGGGGGGCAATGAGCAGTTCTTC
CASRQGLAGGNEQFF
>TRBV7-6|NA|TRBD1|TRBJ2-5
TGTGCCAGCAGCCGGACAGGAGTCCAAGAGACCCAGTACTTC
CASSRTGVQETQYF
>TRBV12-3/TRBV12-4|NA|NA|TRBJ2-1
TGTGCCAGCAGGGTCGGGACCTACAATGAGCAGTTCTTC
CASRVGTYNEQFF
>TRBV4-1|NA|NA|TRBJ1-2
TGCGCCAGCAGCCAAGATTCTCCTCTAAGCGGGATCCATGGCTACACCTTC
CASSQDSPLSGIHGYTF
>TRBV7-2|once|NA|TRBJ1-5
TGTGCCAGCAGCGTAGGGGCGGGGAGCAATCAGCCCCAGCATTTT
CASSVGAGSNQPQHF
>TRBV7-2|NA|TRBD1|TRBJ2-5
TGTGCCAGCAGCCCCCCCGGGCGGACAGGGGGCGGAGAGACCCAGTACTTC
CASSPPGRTGGGETQYF
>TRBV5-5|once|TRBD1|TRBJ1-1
TGTGCCAGCAGCCCCGGGACAGGGGACCGGGACACTGAAGCTTTCTTT
CASSPGTGDRDTEAFF
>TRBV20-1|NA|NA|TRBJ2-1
TGCAGTGCTAGAGGAACGGAGAAGCAGTTCTTC
CSARGTEKQFF
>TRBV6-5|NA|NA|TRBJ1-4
TGTGCCAGCAGTACCGGAGGGAGGGGTTGGGAAAAACTGTTTTTT
CASSTGGRGWEKLFF